This TCR beta chain was sequenced during a study of shared clonotypes between healthy human individuals. Across the study: A donor's plate count was three for CD4 naive and three for CD4 memory; CD8 naive had two and CD8 memory one.

This clone was picked up one time. The antigen remains undetermined. Naive-designated CD8 cells lacked CD45RO, were positively enriched for CCR7, and omitted terminally differentiated effector memory CD45RA+ cells. Whole-study results and caveats: Naive CD4 clonotypes were shared across a handful of donors at roughly 5.3%.

The assay was immunoSEQ multiplex PCR, and TCRdb's table has in-frame clones only and misses some. The repertoire consists of about 2.1 million clones, with 93% occurring once and the leading ten covering roughly 1.8%. Germline CDR1 LNHDA, CDR2 SQIVND (reference sequence). The CDR3 loop spans 14 amino acids. The V gene end was trimmed by 6 bases and the J gene end by 6 bases; junction bases not matched to a gene: 8. The source of this sequence is a man aged 18 to 35 in good health. Some clones in this sample may be carry-over from other donors' samples. Material for sequencing was naive CD8+ T cells from PBMCs. The V gene is TRBV19, the J gene TRBJ2-1, with TRBD2 matching over 7 bases. CDR3 nucleotide sequence: TGTGCCAGTAGAGCTTCTGGCGGGAGCAATGAGCAGTTCTTC. This sequence encodes CASRASGGSNEQFF.